This T cell receptor (beta chain) is from a study of ipilimumab plus nivolumab after autologous stem cell transplantation. In the case of this clone: Its matching antigen is unknown.

Trimming at V came to 1 base and at J to 0 bases, leaving 4 bases not matched to a gene. CDR1 and CDR2 (germline): KGHSH, LQKENI. The CDR3 contains 16 residues. Checkpoint therapy with ipilimumab 1 mg/kg began 14 to 28 days after transplant. Patients got 3 mg/kg IV nivolumab weeks 1, 4, 7, 10, then biweekly through week 26. General study findings and limits: The authors say TCR, Treg and microbiome findings warrant further study.

Some clones are missing from TCRdb's copy, which holds only in-frame ones; the method was immunoSEQ multiplex PCR. The sample has tens of thousands of clones; about 92% are singletons. This TCR was sampled from a male donor with multiple myeloma. The source material was PBMCs, sampled in a trial of ipilimumab plus nivolumab as post-transplant consolidation. The gene calls are TRBV18 and TRBJ2-7, with 9 bases aligning to TRBD2. In DNA form, the CDR3 reads TGTGCCAGCTCACCACGGGCTAGCGGGAACTCCTACGAGCAGTACTTC. As protein: CASSPRASGNSYEQYF.